A selection of T cell receptor beta chains follows, all from one sample in a study of shared clonotypes between healthy human individuals. Clones were sequenced by immunoSEQ multiplex PCR, and TCRdb holds only the in-frame ones, with some missing. The sample shows over 2 million clones, around 93% of them seen only once. Input material: naive CD4+ T cells from PBMCs. These receptors were taken from a man younger than 35 in good health. Some clones in this sample may be carry-over from other donors' samples. The CDR3 runs from the conserved cysteine through the conserved F or W. A D gene is named only where the DNA matches it firmly. Rows give clone size only sometimes, using once, few, many, or a class for an expanded clone.

size: NA; D: NA; J: TRBJ1-1; V: TRBV28; CDR3: CAITDSSNTEAFF; DNA: TGTGCCATTACGGACAGTTCGAACACTGAAGCTTTCTTT
size: NA; D: NA; J: TRBJ2-3; V: TRBV11-2; CDR3: CASSQRVGGRTDTQYF; DNA: TGTGCCAGCAGCCAGCGCGTCGGAGGTCGCACAGATACGCAGTATTTT
size: once; D: TRBD2; J: TRBJ2-1; V: TRBV7-2; CDR3: CASTVTNSGTKQFF; DNA: TGTGCCAGCACCGTGACGAATTCGGGGACTAAGCAGTTCTTC
size: NA; D: TRBD1; J: TRBJ2-6; V: TRBV4-1; CDR3: CASSRPGRGPGANVLTF; DNA: TGCGCCAGCAGCCGCCCAGGCAGGGGGCCTGGGGCCAACGTCCTGACTTTC
size: NA; D: TRBD2; J: TRBJ2-1; V: TRBV10-3; CDR3: CAISGLTSGSGNEQFF; DNA: TGTGCCATCAGTGGGTTAACTAGCGGGAGTGGCAATGAGCAGTTCTTC
size: NA; D: NA; J: TRBJ2-7; V: TRBV29-1; CDR3: CSVDPRVGNSPQTYEQYF; DNA: TGCAGCGTTGATCCCCGTGTGGGGAATTCCCCCCAAACCTACGAGCAGTACTTC
size: NA; D: NA; J: TRBJ2-2; V: TRBV15; CDR3: CATSREGRGDTGELFF; DNA: TGTGCCACCAGCAGAGAAGGCAGGGGGGACACCGGGGAGCTGTTTTTT
size: NA; D: TRBD1; J: TRBJ1-4; V: TRBV28; CDR3: CASRTGGAGEKLFF; DNA: TGTGCCAGCAGGACAGGGGGCGCGGGTGAAAAACTGTTTTTT
size: NA; D: NA; J: TRBJ1-3; V: TRBV5-5; CDR3: CASSPTSGTFSGNTIYF; DNA: TGTGCCAGCAGCCCTACGAGCGGTACTTTCTCTGGAAACACCATATATTTT
size: NA; D: TRBD2; J: TRBJ2-7; V: TRBV6-6; CDR3: CASMASGSRHEQYF; DNA: TGTGCCAGCATGGCTAGCGGGAGTCGGCACGAGCAGTACTTC
size: NA; D: NA; J: TRBJ2-3; V: TRBV28; CDR3: CASSLPHLATDTQYF; DNA: TGTGCCAGCAGTTTACCGCATCTAGCGACAGATACGCAGTATTTT
size: NA; D: NA; J: TRBJ2-1; V: TRBV29-1; CDR3: CSGGRELSYNEQFF; DNA: TGCAGCGGAGGCCGGGAGCTGTCCTACAATGAGCAGTTCTTC
size: NA; D: NA; J: TRBJ1-5; V: TRBV28; CDR3: CASNNPGGYSNQPQHF; DNA: TGTGCCAGCAACAATCCCGGGGGTTATAGCAATCAGCCCCAGCATTTT
size: NA; D: NA; J: TRBJ1-3; V: TRBV6-1; CDR3: CATAEQPGNTIYF; DNA: TGTGCCACCGCCGAACAACCCGGAAACACCATATATTTT
size: NA; D: NA; J: TRBJ2-1; V: TRBV25-1; CDR3: CASSLRANSYNEQFF; DNA: TGTGCCAGCAGTCTTAGAGCAAACTCCTACAATGAGCAGTTCTTC
size: NA; D: TRBD1; J: TRBJ1-5; V: TRBV2; CDR3: CASRTGGGSNQPQHF; DNA: TGTGCCAGCAGAACAGGGGGTGGGAGCAATCAGCCCCAGCATTTT
size: few; D: NA; J: TRBJ1-1; V: TRBV30; CDR3: CAWSDRLDTEAFF; DNA: TGTGCCTGGAGTGACAGGCTGGACACTGAAGCTTTCTTT
size: NA; D: TRBD2; J: TRBJ2-2; V: TRBV7-3; CDR3: CASSQPGLAGEGELFF; DNA: TGTGCCAGCAGCCAACCGGGACTAGCGGGAGAAGGGGAGCTGTTTTTT
size: NA; D: TRBD2; J: TRBJ2-3; V: TRBV10-3; CDR3: CAISERASGRGTDTQYF; DNA: TGTGCCATCAGTGAGCGGGCCAGCGGGAGGGGGACAGATACGCAGTATTTT
size: NA; D: NA; J: TRBJ2-1; V: TRBV6-5; CDR3: CASSYYRGGNEQFF; DNA: TGTGCCAGCAGTTACTACAGGGGGGGCAATGAGCAGTTCTTC
size: NA; D: NA; J: TRBJ2-7; V: TRBV28; CDR3: CASGASGGTFYEQYF; DNA: TGTGCCAGCGGGGCGAGTGGGGGGACCTTCTACGAGCAGTACTTC
size: NA; D: TRBD2; J: TRBJ2-5; V: TRBV5-1; CDR3: CASRVGQGGETQYF; DNA: TGCGCCAGCAGAGTTGGGCAGGGAGGGGAGACCCAGTACTTC
size: NA; D: NA; J: TRBJ1-2; V: TRBV7-9; CDR3: CASSLDTGHYGYTF; DNA: TGTGCCAGCAGCTTAGATACGGGCCACTATGGCTACACCTTC
size: NA; D: NA; J: TRBJ2-1; V: TRBV5-8; CDR3: CASSFSGYNEQFF; DNA: TGTGCCAGCAGCTTCTCAGGTTACAATGAGCAGTTCTTC
size: NA; D: NA; J: TRBJ1-1; V: TRBV19; CDR3: CASSTPGGNTEAFF; DNA: TGTGCCAGTAGTACCCCGGGGGGGAACACTGAAGCTTTCTTT
size: once; D: NA; J: TRBJ2-2; V: TRBV7-2; CDR3: CASSSSLASLTGELFF; DNA: TGTGCCAGCAGCTCCAGTCTGGCCTCCTTAACCGGGGAGCTGTTTTTT
size: NA; D: NA; J: TRBJ2-2; V: TRBV19; CDR3: CASSIRRAGATGELFF; DNA: TGTGCCAGTAGTATAAGAAGGGCAGGGGCCACCGGGGAGCTGTTTTTT
size: NA; D: NA; J: TRBJ2-7; V: TRBV19; CDR3: CASSTARDVYEQYF; DNA: TGTGCCAGTAGTACGGCCAGGGACGTTTACGAGCAGTACTTC
size: NA; D: TRBD2; J: TRBJ2-3; V: TRBV9; CDR3: CASSVAGGPRGDTQYF; DNA: TGTGCCAGCAGCGTAGCGGGAGGACCCCGCGGAGATACGCAGTATTTT
size: NA; D: TRBD2; J: TRBJ2-4; V: TRBV6-6; CDR3: CAMSSGRAKNIQYF; DNA: TGTGCCATGTCTAGCGGGAGGGCCAAAAACATTCAGTACTTC
size: NA; D: NA; J: TRBJ2-3; V: TRBV28; CDR3: CASSLVSAGGITDTQYF; DNA: TGTGCCAGCAGTTTGGTTTCGGCAGGTGGAATCACAGATACGCAGTATTTT
size: NA; D: NA; J: TRBJ1-2; V: TRBV5-5; CDR3: CASKIQDSWGHGYTF; DNA: TGTGCCAGCAAAATACAAGACTCTTGGGGACATGGCTACACCTTC
size: NA; D: NA; J: TRBJ1-2; V: TRBV6-1; CDR3: CASSALPGTSGAYGYTF; DNA: TGTGCCAGCAGTGCCCTCCCCGGGACAAGCGGGGCCTATGGCTACACCTTC
size: NA; D: NA; J: TRBJ1-2; V: TRBV5-4; CDR3: CASSLRTQGSYGYTF; DNA: TGTGCCAGCAGCCTCAGAACGCAGGGTAGCTATGGCTACACCTTC
size: NA; D: NA; J: TRBJ1-3; V: TRBV7-2; CDR3: CASSPSSDTIYF; DNA: TGTGCCAGCAGCCCCTCGTCGGACACCATATATTTT
size: NA; D: NA; J: TRBJ2-7; V: TRBV5-1; CDR3: CASSAGGLGLYEQYF; DNA: TGCGCCAGCAGCGCCGGGGGACTGGGGTTATACGAGCAGTACTTC
size: NA; D: NA; J: TRBJ2-7; V: TRBV15; CDR3: CATSLRLRAQAYEQYF; DNA: TGTGCCACCAGCCTCCGCCTGCGGGCCCAGGCGTACGAGCAGTACTTC
size: NA; D: NA; J: TRBJ1-1; V: TRBV7-8; CDR3: CASSLERNTEAFF; DNA: TGTGCCAGCAGCTTAGAACGGAACACTGAAGCTTTCTTT
size: NA; D: NA; J: TRBJ2-3; V: TRBV5-4; CDR3: CASSSGKGPDTQYF; DNA: TGTGCCAGCAGCTCAGGGAAGGGTCCAGATACGCAGTATTTT
size: NA; D: TRBD1; J: TRBJ1-1; V: TRBV29-1; CDR3: CSALNYRGKNTEAFF; DNA: TGCAGCGCCCTGAATTACAGGGGGAAGAACACTGAAGCTTTCTTT
size: few; D: TRBD1; J: TRBJ1-1; V: TRBV7-9; CDR3: CASSSTGSNTEAFF; DNA: TGTGCCAGCAGCTCGACAGGGAGTAACACTGAAGCTTTCTTT
size: NA; D: NA; J: TRBJ2-1; V: TRBV2; CDR3: CASSGPGTTLDLGEQFF; DNA: TGTGCCAGCAGTGGCCCCGGGACAACCCTGGATCTCGGTGAGCAGTTCTTC
size: NA; D: NA; J: TRBJ2-3; V: TRBV6-5; CDR3: CASRSPGSDTQYF; DNA: TGTGCCAGCAGGTCCCCAGGGTCAGATACGCAGTATTTT
size: NA; D: TRBD2; J: TRBJ2-7; V: TRBV6-4; CDR3: CASRPGLVPYEQYF; DNA: TGTGCCAGCAGGCCGGGACTAGTTCCCTACGAGCAGTACTTC
size: NA; D: NA; J: TRBJ2-3; V: TRBV27; CDR3: CASSPRWKGDTQYF; DNA: TGTGCCAGCAGTCCCCGGTGGAAAGGTGATACGCAGTATTTT
size: NA; D: TRBD1; J: TRBJ2-2; V: TRBV2; CDR3: CAGRPGQGRPDTGELFF; DNA: TGTGCCGGCCGGCCGGGACAGGGTCGACCAGACACCGGGGAGCTGTTTTTT
size: few; D: NA; J: TRBJ2-5; V: TRBV5-1; CDR3: CASSLEFAGLETQYF; DNA: TGCGCCAGCAGCTTGGAGTTTGCGGGTCTGGAGACCCAGTACTTC
size: NA; D: TRBD2; J: TRBJ2-5; V: TRBV10-3; CDR3: CAISVAGGQETQYF; DNA: TGTGCCATCAGTGTTGCGGGGGGCCAAGAGACCCAGTACTTC
size: few; D: TRBD1; J: TRBJ1-2; V: TRBV9; CDR3: CASSVGDRVLDGYTF; DNA: TGTGCCAGCAGCGTAGGGGACAGAGTATTGGATGGCTACACCTTC
size: NA; D: NA; J: TRBJ2-7; V: TRBV7-9; CDR3: CASSLDVYEQYF; DNA: TGTGCCAGCAGCTTAGACGTGTACGAGCAGTACTTC
size: NA; D: TRBD2; J: TRBJ2-1; V: TRBV7-8; CDR3: CASSQRTSGRPHNEQFF; DNA: TGTGCCAGCAGCCAGAGGACTAGCGGGAGGCCCCACAATGAGCAGTTCTTC
size: NA; D: NA; J: TRBJ2-1; V: TRBV5-1; CDR3: CASSLMIRGSYNEQFF; DNA: TGCGCCAGCAGCTTGATGATCCGGGGCTCCTACAATGAGCAGTTCTTC
size: NA; D: TRBD2; J: TRBJ2-7; V: TRBV2; CDR3: CASSEAGTSGGYEQYF; DNA: TGTGCCAGCAGTGAAGCGGGGACTAGCGGTGGCTACGAGCAGTACTTC
size: NA; D: NA; J: TRBJ2-6; V: TRBV14; CDR3: CASSERVTGANVLTF; DNA: TGTGCCAGCAGCGAACGGGTCACTGGGGCCAACGTCCTGACTTTC
size: NA; D: NA; J: TRBJ2-5; V: TRBV7-2; CDR3: CASSGRDGRGETQYF; DNA: TGTGCCAGCAGCGGACGGGACGGACGGGGAGAGACCCAGTACTTC